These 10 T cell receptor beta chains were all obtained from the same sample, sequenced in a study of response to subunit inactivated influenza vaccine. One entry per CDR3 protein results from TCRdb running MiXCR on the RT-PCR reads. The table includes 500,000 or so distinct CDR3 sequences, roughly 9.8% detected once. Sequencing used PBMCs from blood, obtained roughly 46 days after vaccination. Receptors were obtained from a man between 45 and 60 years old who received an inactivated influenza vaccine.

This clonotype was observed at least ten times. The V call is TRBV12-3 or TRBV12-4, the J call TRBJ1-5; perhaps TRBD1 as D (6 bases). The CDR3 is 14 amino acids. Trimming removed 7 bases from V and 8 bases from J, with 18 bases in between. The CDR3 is CASTRWGAVEPQHF. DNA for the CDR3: TGTGCCAGCACTAGATGGGGGGCTGTGGAGCCCCAGCATTTT.

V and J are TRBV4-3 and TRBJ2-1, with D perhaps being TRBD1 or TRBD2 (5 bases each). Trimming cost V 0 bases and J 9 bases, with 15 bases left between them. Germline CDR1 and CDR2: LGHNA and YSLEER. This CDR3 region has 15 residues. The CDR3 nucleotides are TGCGCCAGCAGCCAAGATAGGGTGGCAGGGACTGAGCAGTTCTTC. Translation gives CASSQDRVAGTEQFF.

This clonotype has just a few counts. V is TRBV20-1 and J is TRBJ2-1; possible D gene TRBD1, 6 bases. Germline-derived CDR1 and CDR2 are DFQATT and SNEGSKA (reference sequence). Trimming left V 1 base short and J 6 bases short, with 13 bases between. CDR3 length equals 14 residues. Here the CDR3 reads CSARGGRLSNEQFF. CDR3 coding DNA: TGCAGTGCTAGAGGGGGGCGGCTAAGCAATGAGCAGTTCTTC.

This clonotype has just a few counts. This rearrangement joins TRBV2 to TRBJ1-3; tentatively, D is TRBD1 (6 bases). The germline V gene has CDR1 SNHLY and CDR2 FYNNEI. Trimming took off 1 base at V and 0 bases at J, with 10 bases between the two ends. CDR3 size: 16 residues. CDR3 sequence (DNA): TGTGCCAGCAGTGAAGGGCGGGGGCTCTCTGGAAACACCATATATTTT. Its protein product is CASSEGRGLSGNTIYF.

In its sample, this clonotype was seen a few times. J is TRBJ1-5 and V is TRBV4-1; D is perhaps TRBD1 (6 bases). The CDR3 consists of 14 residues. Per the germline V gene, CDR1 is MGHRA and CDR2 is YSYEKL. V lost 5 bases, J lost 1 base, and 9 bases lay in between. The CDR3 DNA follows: TGCGCCAGCAGCGCGGGGGCGAGCAATCAGCCCCAGCATTTT. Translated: CASSAGASNQPQHF.

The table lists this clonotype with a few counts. CDR3 sequence: CAINSQGHSYEQYF. CDR3 coding DNA: TGTGCCATCAATTCCCAGGGGCACTCCTACGAGCAGTACTTC. V is TRBV10-3 and J is TRBJ2-7, with D possibly matching TRBD1 (6 bases). CDR1 and CDR2 (germline): ENHRY, SYGVKD. Trimming shortened V by 7 bases and J by 0 bases, and 13 bases separated the two germline ends. The CDR3 totals 14 residues.

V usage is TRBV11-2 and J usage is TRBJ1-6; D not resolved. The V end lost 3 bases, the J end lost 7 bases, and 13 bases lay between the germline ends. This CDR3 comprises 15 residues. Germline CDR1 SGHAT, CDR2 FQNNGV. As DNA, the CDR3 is TGTGCCAGCAGCTTTGTGGCAGAAGTAAATTCACCCCTCCACTTT. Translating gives CASSFVAEVNSPLHF. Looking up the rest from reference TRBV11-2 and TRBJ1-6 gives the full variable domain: EAGVAQSPRYKIIEKRQSVAFWCNPISGHATLYWYQQILGQGPKLLIQFQNNGVVDDSQLPKDRFSAERLKGVDSTLKIQPAKLEDSAVYLCASSFVAEVNSPLHFGNGTRLTVT.

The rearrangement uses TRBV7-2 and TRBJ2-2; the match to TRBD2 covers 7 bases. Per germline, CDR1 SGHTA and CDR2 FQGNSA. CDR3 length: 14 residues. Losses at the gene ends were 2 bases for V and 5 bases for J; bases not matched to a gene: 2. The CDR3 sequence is CASSLQRGTGELFF. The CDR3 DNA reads TGTGCCAGCAGCTTACAGCGGGGTACCGGGGAGCTGTTTTTT.

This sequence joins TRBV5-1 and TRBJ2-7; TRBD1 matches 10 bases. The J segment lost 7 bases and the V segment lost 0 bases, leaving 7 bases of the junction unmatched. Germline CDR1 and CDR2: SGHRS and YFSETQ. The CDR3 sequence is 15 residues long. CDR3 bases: TGCGCCAGCAGCTTGGTCGGGACAGGGGTGGTGGAGCAGTACTTC. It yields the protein CASSLVGTGVVEQYF.

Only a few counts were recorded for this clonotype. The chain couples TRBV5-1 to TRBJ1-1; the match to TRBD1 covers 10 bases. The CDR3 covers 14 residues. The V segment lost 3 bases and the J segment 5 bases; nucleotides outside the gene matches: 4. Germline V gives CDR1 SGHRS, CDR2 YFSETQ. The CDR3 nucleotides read TGCGCCAGCAGCTCCGGACAGGGGGAGACTGAAGCTTTCTTT. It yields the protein CASSSGQGETEAFF.